A single sample is the source of the 27 T cell receptor beta chains below, sequenced in a study of cytomegalovirus exposure and HLA in healthy donors. PCR amplification relied on 60 Vbeta primers (plus 13 Jbeta primers). Sequencing used immunoSEQ multiplex PCR; TCRdb keeps in-frame clones, though not all of them. The sample records over 150,000 clones, more than 75% being singletons. The sequenced sample consisted of PBMCs. The receptors were sampled from a girl between 10 and 17 years old in good health and CMV-seropositive.

This clone has a single count. The chain has TRBV6-5 and TRBJ2-2; D is possibly TRBD2 (5 bases). The CDR3 is 13 amino acids. Germline CDR1 MNHEY, CDR2 SVGAGI. Deletions cut 7 bases from V and 6 bases from J, with 12 bases between. Here the CDR3 DNA reads TGTGCCAGCAAAACTAGGCAGCCCGGGGAGCTGTTTTTT. It encodes CASKTRQPGELFF.

Details on this clone: This sample also contains other DNA sequences that code for the same CDR3. The CDR3 coding sequence is TGTGCCAGCTCACCAGATAGGGGCTACACTGAAGCTTTCTTT. Protein sequence: CASSPDRGYTEAFF. The gene calls are TRBV18 and TRBJ1-1; a possible D gene is TRBD1 (5 bases). Germline CDR1 is KGHSH and CDR2 is LQKENI. The CDR3 consists of 14 residues. V lost 2 bases and J 3 bases, leaving 10 bases between the germline ends.

J is TRBJ1-2 and V is TRBV25-1; 7 bases are shared with TRBD1. V shed 4 bases and J 5 bases; nucleotides not matched to a gene: 7. There are 14 residues in the CDR3. Germline CDR1 and CDR2: MGHDK and SYGVNS. The CDR3 sequence: CASSAIGQVYGYTF. The CDR3 DNA reads TGTGCCAGCAGTGCAATAGGACAGGTTTATGGCTACACCTTC.

The rearrangement links TRBV5-6 to TRBJ2-1, with 8 bases fitting TRBD2. The CDR3 loop spans 17 amino acids. The V and J ends lost 3 bases and 3 bases, in that order; junction bases with no gene match: 11. Germline CDR1 and CDR2: SGHDT and YYEEEE. The chain's CDR3 is CASSSGGWGVVYNEQFF. Here the CDR3 DNA reads TGTGCCAGCAGCTCGGGAGGGTGGGGGGTAGTCTACAATGAGCAGTTCTTC.

The chain recombines TRBV28 with TRBJ2-7, with D tentatively TRBD2 (5 bases). The V and J ends lost 6 bases and 4 bases respectively, with 19 bases between them. In germline, CDR1 is MDHEN, CDR2 SYDVKM. This CDR3 spans 15 amino acids. The CDR3 DNA is TGTGCCAGCAGCCAACCGGACTTCTTACCTTACGAGCAGTACTTC. It yields the protein CASSQPDFLPYEQYF.

The rearrangement joins TRBV7-9 to TRBJ1-2; no clear D gene. Trimming took 1 base from V and 6 from J, leaving 12 bases between them. Germline assignment: CDR1 SEHNR and CDR2 FQNEAQ (reference sequence). CDR3 size: 14 residues. Here the CDR3 DNA reads TGTGCCAGCAGCTTAGAAATAGCGTTAAATGGCTACACCTTC. Translation gives CASSLEIALNGYTF.

The V and J genes are TRBV19 and TRBJ2-5; D is ambiguous. CDR1 LNHDA and CDR2 SQIVND come from the germline V gene (reference sequence). The V end was cut by 5 bases, the J end by 0 bases, with 4 bases between. The CDR3 is 12 residues long. DNA of the CDR3: TGTGCCAGTAGTCAGTACCAAGAGACCCAGTACTTC. Residues: CASSQYQETQYF. The variable domain in full, with the rest retrieved from reference TRBV19 and TRBJ2-5, is DGGITQSPKYLFRKEGQNVTLSCEQNLNHDAMYWYRQDPGQGLRLIYYSQIVNDFQKGDIAEGYSVSREKKESFPLTVTSAQKNPTAFYLCASSQYQETQYFGPGTRLLVL.

This rearrangement joins TRBV7-3 to TRBJ2-3; 14 bases align to TRBD2. The CDR3 extends over 15 amino acids. Germline CDR1 is SGHTA and CDR2 is FQGTGA. Unmatched junction bases numbered 0, after V lost 3 bases and J lost 4 bases. CDR3 region: CASSLGLAGADTQYF. CDR3 in DNA: TGTGCCAGCAGCTTGGGACTAGCGGGGGCAGATACGCAGTATTTT.

The chain combines TRBV29-1 with TRBJ2-7; 7 bases are shared with TRBD2. V trimming: 8 bases; J trimming: 0 bases; junction bases outside the gene matches: 13. The germline V gene has CDR1 SQVTM and CDR2 ANQGSEA. This CDR3 has 15 amino acids. This CDR3 is CSPPHGGISSYEQYF. CDR3 DNA: TGCAGCCCACCTCACGGGGGGATTAGCTCCTACGAGCAGTACTTC.

The rearrangement joins TRBV27 to TRBJ2-5, with a weak D call TRBD2 (6 bases). This CDR3 spans 12 amino acids. Germline CDR1 MNHEY, CDR2 SMNVEV (reference sequence). Deletions cut 1 base from V and 7 bases from J, with 7 bases between. Here the CDR3 reads CASSLYGGTQYF. The CDR3 bases are TGTGCCAGCAGTTTATACGGGGGGACCCAGTACTTC.

The gene calls are TRBV11-2 and TRBJ1-5; 9 bases agree with TRBD1. The CDR3 has 15 residues. The ends lost 5 bases at V and 4 bases at J; junction bases unmatched: 6. Per the germline V gene, CDR1 is SGHAT and CDR2 is FQNNGV. The DNA of the CDR3 is TGTGCCAGCAGCCTAACGACAGGGGGGAATCAGCCCCAGCATTTT. Its protein is CASSLTTGGNQPQHF.

The V and J genes are TRBV25-1 and TRBJ2-2; a weak D match, TRBD2 (5 bases). From germline, CDR1 is MGHDK and CDR2 SYGVNS. Trimming took 8 bases from V and 6 from J, leaving 19 bases between them. The CDR3 runs to 15 residues. CDR3 sequence: CASSNLGSDAGELFF. The DNA for the CDR3 is TGTGCCAGCTCGAACCTGGGGAGTGACGCCGGGGAGCTGTTTTTT.

The V and J genes are TRBV5-1 and TRBJ2-1, with 10 bases identical to TRBD2. The junction had 0 bases not matched to a gene; V was cut back by 2 bases and J by 1 base. The CDR3 is 15 amino acids. CDR1 and CDR2 (germline): SGHRS, YFSETQ. The CDR3 region has the DNA TGCGCCAGCAGCTTACTAGCGGGATCCTACAATGAGCAGTTCTTC. This gives the protein CASSLLAGSYNEQFF.

The chain carries TRBV10-1 and TRBJ1-1; D not resolved. Germline-derived CDR1 and CDR2 are WNHNN and SYGVQD (reference sequence). Trimming stripped 0 bases from V and 0 bases from J, with 5 bases between. The CDR3 has 14 residues. In DNA, the CDR3 is TGCGCCAGCAGTGAGTCTCGGGTGAACACTGAAGCTTTCTTT. The encoded protein is CASSESRVNTEAFF.

In this sample, this clone turned up a few times. This clone may be a read error of a much larger clone one base away. The CDR3 region has the DNA TGTGCCAGCAGTGGGACAGGGGGGATCAATCAGCCCCAGCATTTT. Protein: CASSGTGGINQPQHF. The chain uses TRBV6-5 and TRBJ1-5; 11 nucleotides agree with TRBD1. Germline values: CDR1 MNHEY, CDR2 SVGAGI. This CDR3 has 15 residues. V lost 5 bases and J lost 3; bases outside the gene matches: 3.

This clone was recorded once. V usage is TRBV4-3 and J usage is TRBJ1-1, with 7 bases lining up with TRBD1. The CDR3 consists of 13 residues. V shed 4 bases, J shed 8 bases, and the junction held 7 bases outside the gene matches. CDR1 and CDR2 (germline): LGHNA, YSLEER. The CDR3 DNA is TGCGCCAGCAGCCCCGGGACAGTGGGAGAAGCTTTCTTT. As protein: CASSPGTVGEAFF.

The chain links TRBV7-6 to TRBJ1-5, with D tentatively TRBD1 (6 bases). The V end was cut by 3 bases, the J end by 6 bases, with 12 bases between. Germline V gene lookup returns CDR1 SGHVS and CDR2 FNYEAQ. The CDR3 extends over 14 amino acids. The CDR3 DNA follows: TGTGCCAGCAGCTTGGGTATGGGGGCTCAGCCCCAGCATTTT. It encodes CASSLGMGAQPQHF. Looking up the rest from reference TRBV7-6 and TRBJ1-5 gives the full variable domain: GAGVSQSPRYKVTKRGQDVALRCDPISGHVSLYWYRQALGQGPEFLTYFNYEAQQDKSGLPNDRFSAERPEGSISTLTIQRTEQRDSAMYRCASSLGMGAQPQHFGDGTRLSIL.

The V and J genes are TRBV6-5 and TRBJ2-3; D uncertain. Trimming stripped 4 bases from V and 6 bases from J, with 5 bases between. From germline, CDR1 is MNHEY and CDR2 SVGAGI. The CDR3 covers 11 residues. The CDR3 nucleotides are TGTGCCAGCAGTTGGGCCGATACGCAGTATTTT. Translation: CASSWADTQYF.

The genes are TRBV5-8 and TRBJ1-5; D possibly corresponds to TRBD1 (5 bases). The CDR3 length is 15 residues. V shed 2 bases and J shed 3 bases, with 12 bases lying between them. Per the germline V gene, CDR1 is SGHTS and CDR2 is YDEGEE. The CDR3 nucleotides read TGTGCCAGCAGCTTCCCAGCGGGGCCCAATCAGCCCCAGCATTTT. Its translation is CASSFPAGPNQPQHF.

This chain joins TRBV28 and TRBJ1-1; weak D call: TRBD1 (5 bases). V lost 7 bases and J 4 bases, leaving 16 bases between the germline ends. The germline CDR1 and CDR2 sequences are MDHEN and SYDVKM. CDR3 length: 14 residues. This chain's CDR3 is CASTPRGGGTEAFF. DNA for the CDR3: TGTGCCAGCACCCCCCGGGGGGGAGGCACTGAAGCTTTCTTT.

J is TRBJ2-3 and V is TRBV5-8; 9 nucleotides match TRBD1. The V gene end was trimmed by 5 bases and the J gene end by 1 base; junction bases not matched to a gene: 8. The CDR3 consists of 16 residues. Germline lookup yields CDR1 SGHTS and CDR2 YDEGEE. In nucleotides, the CDR3 is TGTGCCAGCAGTAGCGGAACAGGGGGCCGCACAGATACGCAGTATTTT. Its protein is CASSSGTGGRTDTQYF.

The chain joins TRBV7-2 to TRBJ2-5; possible D gene TRBD1, 6 bases. V lost 3 bases and J 4 bases, leaving 15 bases between the germline ends. The CDR3 is 15 amino acids. Germline CDR1 and CDR2: SGHTA and FQGNSA. CDR3 region: CASSLFTGSLETQYF. As DNA, the CDR3 is TGTGCCAGCAGCTTGTTTACAGGGAGTTTAGAGACCCAGTACTTC.

CDR3 sequence reads: CAISENTGTGREKLFF. Here the CDR3 DNA reads TGTGCCATCAGTGAGAACACCGGGACAGGGAGAGAAAAACTGTTTTTT. This chain joins TRBV10-3 and TRBJ1-4; TRBD1 agrees at 9 bases. This CDR3 is 16 amino acids long. Unmatched junction bases numbered 9, after V lost 2 bases and J lost 8 bases. The germline V gene encodes CDR1 ENHRY and CDR2 SYGVKD.

The chain joins TRBV10-2 to TRBJ2-7; 7 positions agree with TRBD1. The germline V gene encodes CDR1 WSHSY and CDR2 SAAADI. The junction had 8 bases not matched to a gene; V was cut back by 7 bases and J by 2 bases. CDR3 length equals 14 residues. The CDR3 bases are TGCGCCAGCAACCCGGACAGGAGTACCTACGAGCAGTACTTC. Its translation: CASNPDRSTYEQYF.

The rearrangement links TRBV4-3 to TRBJ2-6, with D perhaps matching TRBD2 (6 bases). Germline CDR1 reads LGHNA; CDR2 reads YSLEER. The CDR3 loop spans 17 amino acids. V was pared by 4 bases and J by 0 bases, with 13 bases between. The CDR3 DNA sequence: TGCGCCAGCAGCCTGGGGGAGACTAGCTCTGGGGCCAACGTCCTGACTTTC. This sequence encodes CASSLGETSSGANVLTF.

The chain links TRBV5-4 to TRBJ1-1, with 8 bases aligning to TRBD1. Per germline, CDR1 SGHNT and CDR2 YYREEE (reference sequence). This CDR3 has 14 residues. V lost 5 bases, J lost 2 bases, and 5 bases stayed unmatched. The CDR3 sequence is CASSRTGTNTEAFF. The CDR3 DNA sequence: TGTGCCAGCAGTCGGACAGGGACCAACACTGAAGCTTTCTTT.

The J gene is TRBJ1-2, the V gene TRBV28, with D hard to call. The CDR3 has 13 amino acids. The V and J ends lost 3 bases and 6 bases respectively, with 11 bases between them. Germline assignment: CDR1 MDHEN and CDR2 SYDVKM. CDR3 region: CASSFFAGDGYTF. In DNA, the CDR3 is TGTGCCAGCAGTTTTTTTGCGGGCGATGGCTACACCTTC.